This is a list of T cell receptor beta chains from one sample in a study of T cell responses to AZD1222 COVID-19 vaccine. TCRdb keeps only in-frame clones here, not all; method: immunoSEQ multiplex PCR. This sample carries some 150,000 clones, 75% to 90% of them seen once, and the ten largest clones take just over 9%. Sequenced here: peripheral blood, sampled 28 days after the second AZD1222 dose. These receptors came from an adult who received the AZD1222 COVID-19 vaccine. Each CDR3 is given with its conserved first and last residue. A D gene is named only where the DNA matches it firmly. Size is stated for part of the rows, as once, few or many counts, or as a class when the clone is expanded.

clone_size,v_call,d_call,j_call,cdr3_aa,cdr3_nt
-,TRBV27,-,TRBJ2-6,CASSLFPTVSSGANVLTF,TGTGCCAGCAGTTTATTCCCGACTGTCAGCTCTGGGGCCAACGTCCTGACTTTC
-,TRBV5-4,TRBD1,TRBJ2-1,CASTGKGASSYNEQFF,TGTGCCAGCACCGGAAAGGGGGCAAGCTCCTACAATGAGCAGTTCTTC
-,TRBV7-3,-,TRBJ2-2,CASSLASGYGGELFF,TGTGCCAGCAGCTTAGCGTCGGGGTATGGCGGGGAGCTGTTTTTT
-,TRBV2,-,TRBJ2-1,CASSRDKDNEQFF,TGTGCCAGCAGCCGGGACAAGGACAATGAGCAGTTCTTC
-,TRBV7-2,-,TRBJ1-4,CASHEGGGRTNEKLFF,TGTGCCAGTCACGAAGGCGGGGGGCGGACTAATGAAAAACTGTTTTTT
-,TRBV7-9,-,TRBJ1-2,CASSPAGSGYGYTF,TGTGCCAGCAGCCCCGCGGGCAGTGGTTATGGCTACACCTTC
once,TRBV3-1/TRBV3-2,-,TRBJ1-1,CASSHRANTEAFF,TGTGCCAGCAGCCATAGAGCGAACACTGAAGCTTTCTTT
-,TRBV5-8,-,TRBJ2-7,CASSFLRGSGRYEQYF,TGTGCCAGCAGCTTTCTTAGGGGTTCCGGTCGCTACGAGCAGTACTTC
-,TRBV19,TRBD2,TRBJ2-3,CASSGLAGGKGNTQYF,TGTGCCAGTTCTGGACTAGCGGGAGGGAAAGGCAATACGCAGTATTTT
-,TRBV28,-,TRBJ2-7,CASSLLGFVSDEQYF,TGTGCCAGCAGTTTACTAGGATTCGTTTCTGACGAGCAGTACTTC
-,TRBV5-4,-,TRBJ1-6,CASSLGSSTDSPLHF,TGTGCCAGCAGCTTGGGGAGTTCTACGGATTCACCCCTCCACTTT
-,TRBV12-3/TRBV12-4,-,TRBJ1-2,CASSTSYGYTF,TGTGCCAGCAGTACTTCCTATGGCTACACCTTC
-,TRBV28,TRBD1,TRBJ2-7,CASRSGGSYEQYF,TGTGCCAGCAGATCAGGGGGCTCCTACGAGCAGTACTTC
-,TRBV2,-,TRBJ2-3,CASSRVSQYF,TGTGCCAGCAGCAGGGTTTCACAGTATTTT
few,TRBV7-9,-,TRBJ1-1,CASSFLGARTEAFF,TGTGCCAGCAGCTTCTTAGGGGCGCGGACTGAAGCTTTCTTT
-,TRBV10-1,-,TRBJ1-3,CASSDNGEGHTIYF,TGCGCCAGCAGTGACAACGGGGAGGGTCACACCATATATTTT
-,TRBV19,TRBD2,TRBJ2-4,CASSIGGGRGPKNIQYF,TGTGCCAGTAGTATAGGTGGAGGGAGGGGTCCCAAAAACATTCAGTACTTC
-,TRBV7-2,-,TRBJ1-1,CASSLAGPLNTEAFF,TGTGCCAGCAGCTTGGCAGGACCGCTGAACACTGAAGCTTTCTTT
-,TRBV29-1,-,TRBJ2-1,CSVTSGVKEQFF,TGCAGCGTTACATCTGGAGTTAAGGAGCAGTTCTTC
-,TRBV5-1,-,TRBJ2-5,CASSFFGNEGETQYF,TGCGCCAGCAGCTTCTTCGGCAACGAGGGAGAGACCCAGTACTTC
-,TRBV9,-,TRBJ2-6,CASSVVGSGANVLTF,TGTGCCAGCAGCGTAGTTGGGTCTGGGGCCAACGTCCTGACTTTC
-,TRBV18,-,TRBJ2-2,CASSPPSNTGELFF,TGTGCCAGCTCACCGCCTTCGAACACCGGGGAGCTGTTTTTT
few,TRBV28,TRBD2,TRBJ2-1,CASSRYTSGRTNEQFF,TGTGCCAGCAGTCGCTACACTAGCGGGAGAACAAATGAGCAGTTCTTC
-,TRBV6-5,-,TRBJ1-4,CASRAGREKLFF,TGTGCCAGCAGGGCCGGACGTGAAAAACTGTTTTTT
-,TRBV24-1,-,TRBJ2-7,CATSDSTPGRAYEQYF,TGTGCCACCAGTGATTCCACACCGGGCCGGGCGTACGAGCAGTACTTC
-,TRBV3-1/TRBV3-2,TRBD2,TRBJ2-7,CASSQGLGGDEQYF,TGTGCCAGCAGCCAAGGACTGGGAGGGGACGAGCAGTACTTC
-,TRBV28,-,TRBJ2-1,CASSFSAAPGFDEQFF,TGTGCCAGCAGTTTCTCCGCGGCACCCGGATTCGATGAGCAGTTCTTC
-,TRBV28,-,TRBJ2-7,CASSLTGVYEQYF,TGTGCCAGCAGTTTAACGGGAGTATACGAGCAGTACTTC
-,TRBV27,-,TRBJ2-1,CASSPPAAQYNEQFF,TGTGCCAGCAGTCCCCCAGCGGCTCAATACAATGAGCAGTTCTTC
-,TRBV29-1,-,TRBJ2-2,CSVSGQNTGELFF,TGCAGCGTATCGGGACAGAACACCGGGGAGCTGTTTTTT
-,TRBV4-2,TRBD1,TRBJ1-5,CASSQGTGGFQPQHF,TGTGCCAGCAGCCAAGGCACAGGGGGCTTCCAGCCCCAGCATTTT
once,TRBV27,-,TRBJ2-3,CASSPRDRTDTQYF,TGTGCCAGCAGTCCCAGGGACCGCACAGATACGCAGTATTTT
-,TRBV4-3,TRBD1,TRBJ1-4,CASSQDQTGVGEKLFF,TGCGCCAGCAGCCAAGATCAAACAGGGGTCGGAGAAAAACTGTTTTTT
-,TRBV2,TRBD2,TRBJ2-2,CATRGTSGAPGELFF,TGTGCCACCAGAGGGACTAGCGGGGCCCCGGGGGAGCTGTTTTTT
-,TRBV12-3/TRBV12-4,-,TRBJ2-1,CASTGDREQFF,TGTGCCAGCACCGGGGATCGTGAGCAGTTCTTC
-,TRBV5-8,-,TRBJ2-7,CASKSAWGADEQYF,TGTGCCAGCAAGTCCGCCTGGGGAGCGGACGAGCAGTACTTC
-,TRBV11-2,TRBD2,TRBJ2-3,CASSPRTSGTDTQYF,TGTGCCAGCAGTCCAAGGACTAGCGGCACAGATACGCAGTATTTT
-,TRBV5-4,TRBD1,TRBJ2-1,CASRLSGQHNEQFF,TGTGCCAGCAGACTTTCGGGACAGCACAATGAGCAGTTCTTC
-,TRBV3-1/TRBV3-2,-,TRBJ1-1,CASSQERGMNTEAFF,TGTGCCAGCAGCCAAGAACGGGGAATGAACACTGAAGCTTTCTTT
-,TRBV4-2,-,TRBJ2-7,CASSQEVGPAEQYF,TGTGCCAGCAGCCAAGAGGTGGGTCCCGCCGAGCAGTACTTC
-,TRBV7-9,-,TRBJ2-1,CASSLLSLGGEQFF,TGTGCCAGCAGCTTATTATCCTTGGGCGGTGAGCAGTTCTTC
few,TRBV5-1,TRBD1,TRBJ2-6,CASSLGQGAGANVLTF,TGCGCCAGCAGCTTGGGCCAGGGGGCCGGGGCCAACGTCCTGACTTTC
-,TRBV12-3/TRBV12-4,-,TRBJ2-5,CASSFAGQETQYF,TGTGCCAGCAGTTTTGCGGGCCAAGAGACCCAGTACTTC
few,TRBV19,-,TRBJ2-1,CASSIDRSSYNEQFF,TGTGCCAGTAGTATAGACAGAAGCTCCTACAATGAGCAGTTCTTC
-,TRBV6-2/TRBV6-3,-,TRBJ2-7,CASSYSLGRQGTHEQYF,TGTGCCAGCAGTTACTCGTTGGGACGGCAGGGAACCCACGAGCAGTACTTC
-,TRBV6-4,-,TRBJ1-2,CASSRTSGTEYGYTF,TGTGCCAGCAGTCGAACCTCCGGGACGGAGTATGGCTACACCTTC
once,TRBV6-2/TRBV6-3,TRBD2,TRBJ2-3,CASSYIAGGRQTDTQYF,TGTGCCAGCAGTTACATAGCGGGAGGCCGCCAAACAGATACGCAGTATTTT
-,TRBV6-5,-,TRBJ2-3,CAGASGTDTQYF,TGTGCCGGGGCTAGCGGCACAGATACGCAGTATTTT
-,TRBV3-1/TRBV3-2,TRBD2,TRBJ2-1,CASRPGTSNEQFF,TGTGCCAGCAGGCCCGGGACTAGCAATGAGCAGTTCTTC
-,TRBV6-1,-,TRBJ2-7,CASSEAVRGDGEQYF,TGTGCCAGCAGTGAAGCTGTCCGGGGCGATGGCGAGCAGTACTTC
-,TRBV5-1,-,TRBJ1-2,CASSLASDRFNYGYTF,TGCGCCAGCAGCTTGGCCTCGGACAGATTTAACTATGGCTACACCTTC
-,TRBV5-4,-,TRBJ2-5,CASSFTGTPSRETQYF,TGTGCCAGCAGCTTTACCGGGACCCCTAGTCGGGAGACCCAGTACTTC
-,TRBV19,-,TRBJ1-5,CASSLTGTNQPQHF,TGTGCCAGTAGCCTCACAGGGACCAATCAGCCCCAGCATTTT
-,TRBV7-3,-,TRBJ2-5,CASSLGILDQETQYF,TGTGCCAGCAGCTTAGGAATTCTAGACCAAGAGACCCAGTACTTC
-,TRBV9,-,TRBJ2-7,CASSDQGYEQYF,TGTGCCAGCAGCGACCAGGGTTACGAGCAGTACTTC